This entry lists 25 T cell receptor beta chains sequenced from one sample in a study of blood T cell repertoires in COVID-19. Assay used: immunoSEQ multiplex PCR; TCRdb lists only in-frame clones, some missing. Altogether some 320,000 clones are present, about 91% being singletons, with the ten largest covering 6.9%. Sequenced material: peripheral blood. The receptors stem from a woman younger than 45 who had recovered from COVID-19.

The chain couples TRBV7-3 to TRBJ2-7; 8 nucleotides agree with TRBD1. V gave up 2 bases and J gave up 4 bases; unmatched junction bases: 7. The CDR3 is 15 residues long. Germline CDR1 reads SGHTA; CDR2 reads FQGTGA. CDR3 in amino acids: CASSLWQGAEYEQYF. The CDR3 DNA is TGTGCCAGCAGCTTATGGCAGGGGGCGGAGTACGAGCAGTACTTC.

The chain is built from TRBV7-7 and TRBJ1-2; the D gene is possibly TRBD1 (5 bases). Trimming shortened V by 5 bases and J by 2 bases, and 18 bases separated the two germline ends. CDR3 size: 16 residues. Looked up from germline, CDR1 is SSHAT and CDR2 is FNYEAQ (reference sequence). In DNA, the CDR3 is TGTGCCAGCAGCCCCCTACCGTCTGCAGGGAACTATGGCTACACCTTC. Amino acids: CASSPLPSAGNYGYTF.

This chain connects TRBV4-2 to TRBJ1-3, with D possibly being TRBD1 (5 bases). The germline V and J ends were trimmed by 0 bases and 4 bases, with 16 bases remaining between them. The CDR3 spans 17 residues. Germline CDR1 and CDR2: LGHNA and YNFKEQ. The DNA of the CDR3 is TGTGCCAGCAGCCAAGATGGTGGAAGGGGTTTCGGAAACACCATATATTTT. Translated, it gives CASSQDGGRGFGNTIYF.

This chain uses TRBV14 with TRBJ1-4; D might be TRBD1 (6 bases). The CDR3 sequence is 16 residues long. V was pared by 3 bases and J by 4 bases, with 15 bases between. Per germline, CDR1 SGHDN and CDR2 FVKESK. The CDR3 coding sequence is TGTGCCAGCAGCCACGTAGCAGGGGCGAGTAATGAAAAACTGTTTTTT. It specifies CASSHVAGASNEKLFF.

The chain has TRBV7-3 and TRBJ1-2; possible D gene TRBD1, 5 bases. The V end lost 3 bases, the J end lost 4 bases, and 9 bases lay between the germline ends. Germline values: CDR1 SGHTA, CDR2 FQGTGA. This CDR3 is built from 13 residues. CDR3 in DNA: TGTGCCAGCAGCTTTCAGGGCGGCTATGGCTACACCTTC. Its protein is CASSFQGGYGYTF.

This clone is medium-sized by share. The rearrangement links TRBV27 to TRBJ2-1; a possible D gene is TRBD2 (6 bases). The CDR3 is 15 residues long. V was cut by 9 bases and J by 1 base, with 16 bases left in between. In germline, CDR1 is MNHEY, CDR2 SMNVEV (reference sequence). The CDR3 nucleotides read TGTGCCAGTCTGCCAGGAGGGTTATCCTACAATGAGCAGTTCTTC. Translating it yields CASLPGGLSYNEQFF.

CDR3 sequence: CASSLLAEQYF. As DNA, the CDR3 is TGTGCCAGCAGTCTTTTAGCCGAGCAGTACTTC. The chain employs TRBV7-2 and TRBJ2-7; D is uncertain. Per germline, CDR1 SGHTA and CDR2 FQGNSA. V was cut by 6 bases and J by 6 bases, with 9 bases left in between. The CDR3 covers 11 residues. Variable domain in full (rest from reference TRBV7-2 and TRBJ2-7): GAGVSQSPSNKVTEKGKDVELRCDPISGHTALYWYRQSLGQGLEFLIYFQGNSAPDKSGLPSDRFSAERTGGSVSTLTIQRTQQEDSAVYLCASSLLAEQYFGPGTRLTVT.

This chain connects TRBV18 to TRBJ1-1; maybe TRBD1 (6 bases). V was trimmed by 2 bases and J by 3 bases, leaving 13 bases between them. Germline CDR1 is KGHSH and CDR2 is LQKENI. The CDR3 covers 15 residues. The CDR3 spells CASSPLGTTDTEAFF. Here the CDR3 DNA reads TGTGCCAGCTCACCATTGGGGACAACTGACACTGAAGCTTTCTTT.

The genes are TRBV3-1 (or the pseudogene TRBV3-2) and TRBJ1-4; no definite D call. The CDR3 spans 14 residues. Trimming pared 3 bases from V and 0 bases from J, leaving 5 bases between. Germline V CDR1 and CDR2: LGHDT, YNNKEL (reference sequence). CDR3 nucleotides: TGTGCCAGCAGCCAGAGTTCAACTAATGAAAAACTGTTTTTT. Protein sequence: CASSQSSTNEKLFF.

The rearrangement joins TRBV5-6 to TRBJ2-4; D is ambiguous. Per germline, CDR1 SGHDT and CDR2 YYEEEE. V was trimmed by 4 bases and J by 5 bases, leaving 4 bases between them. The CDR3 extends over 11 amino acids. The CDR3 loop reads CASSIENIQYF. The CDR3 DNA sequence: TGTGCCAGCAGCATAGAAAACATTCAGTACTTC.

This clone was detected once. This chain joins TRBV2 and TRBJ1-1; D gene ambiguous. The CDR3 spans 12 residues. V was clipped by 11 bases and J by 1 base, with 11 bases between them. Germline V CDR1 and CDR2: SNHLY, FYNNEI. The CDR3 DNA reads TGTGCCCGATCTAGGTCGAACACTGAAGCTTTCTTT. Translation: CARSRSNTEAFF.

The chain recombines TRBV28 with TRBJ1-2; 7 bases match TRBD1. After removal of 5 bases from V and 2 bases from J, the junction contained 8 bases not matched to a gene. Germline V CDR1 and CDR2: MDHEN, SYDVKM. The CDR3 is 15 residues long. The CDR3 spells CASSPWRGQNYGYTF. The CDR3 nucleotides are TGTGCCAGCAGTCCCTGGAGGGGGCAGAACTATGGCTACACCTTC.

In this sample, this clone turned up many times. This sequence joins TRBV6-6 and TRBJ2-5, with 11 nucleotides matching TRBD2. The CDR3 is made up of 17 amino acids. Losses at the gene ends were 5 bases for V and 5 bases for J; bases not matched to a gene: 13. Germline values: CDR1 MNHNY, CDR2 SVGAGI (reference sequence). The CDR3 spells CASSPITTSGARETQYF. CDR3 in DNA: TGTGCCAGCAGTCCGATCACGACTAGCGGGGCTCGGGAGACCCAGTACTTC.

V and J are TRBV4-1 and TRBJ2-1; D unresolved. The V end lost 0 bases, the J end lost 0 bases, and 9 bases lay between the germline ends. The CDR3 runs 16 residues. Germline values: CDR1 MGHRA, CDR2 YSYEKL. CDR3: CASSQEGVSSYNEQFF. DNA of the CDR3: TGCGCCAGCAGCCAAGAGGGCGTAAGCTCCTACAATGAGCAGTTCTTC.

The rearrangement uses TRBV10-3 and TRBJ2-7; 7 bases are a match to TRBD1. Germline CDR1 reads ENHRY; CDR2 reads SYGVKD. The CDR3 is made up of 13 amino acids. The trim removed 10 bases at V and 0 bases at J, leaving 6 bases unmatched. In nucleotides, the CDR3 is TGTGCCACCGGACAGGTCAACTCCTACGAGCAGTACTTC. As protein: CATGQVNSYEQYF.

This chain uses TRBV24-1 with TRBJ1-2; D may be TRBD1 (6 bases). The ends were cut back, 8 bases at V and 0 bases at J, with 12 bases in the middle. This CDR3 is built from 14 residues. The germline V gene has CDR1 KGHDR and CDR2 SFDVKD. In DNA form, the CDR3 reads TGTGCCACCACCGCGGGGGCGCCTAACTATGGCTACACCTTC. Translating it yields CATTAGAPNYGYTF.

The chain links TRBV6-5 to TRBJ2-3; 8 bases fit TRBD2. Germline values: CDR1 MNHEY, CDR2 SVGAGI. The ends lost 7 bases at V and 2 bases at J; junction bases unmatched: 8. This CDR3 is built from 15 residues. The CDR3: CASTEGLGDTDTQYF. Here the CDR3 DNA reads TGTGCCAGCACAGAGGGACTAGGGGACACAGATACGCAGTATTTT.

The J gene is TRBJ1-4, the V gene TRBV7-9, with 8 bases aligning to TRBD1. Per the germline V gene, CDR1 is SEHNR and CDR2 is FQNEAQ (reference sequence). Germline trimming cut 5 bases from V and 8 bases from J; bases unmatched to any gene: 7. This CDR3 is built from 14 residues. CDR3 amino acids: CASSRGQDREKLFF. The CDR3 DNA follows: TGTGCCAGCAGCCGGGGACAGGATAGGGAAAAACTGTTTTTT.

The CDR3 loop is CASSNRGLVGLQETQYF. The DNA for the CDR3 is TGTGCCAGCAGCAACCGAGGACTAGTTGGGTTGCAAGAGACCCAGTACTTC. The V and J genes are TRBV28 and TRBJ2-5; 7 bases are a match to TRBD2. This CDR3 has 17 amino acids. Germline V gene lookup returns CDR1 MDHEN and CDR2 SYDVKM. Trimming at V came to 6 bases and at J to 2 bases, leaving 15 bases not matched to a gene.

The genes are TRBV28 and TRBJ1-5; D is undetermined. The V end was cut by 3 bases, the J end by 4 bases, with 10 bases between. This CDR3 spans 14 amino acids. The germline V gene has CDR1 MDHEN and CDR2 SYDVKM. The CDR3: CASSLQLTNQPQHF. For the CDR3, the DNA is TGTGCCAGCAGTTTGCAACTAACTAATCAGCCCCAGCATTTT.

The CDR3, as DNA: TGTGCCAGCAGCCCCGCCAGGGGCATGAACACTGAAGCTTTCTTT. Its translation is CASSPARGMNTEAFF. V usage is TRBV9 and J usage is TRBJ1-1; a weak D match, TRBD1 (6 bases). Trimming pared 4 bases from V and 0 bases from J, leaving 13 bases between. The CDR3 totals 15 residues. From germline, CDR1 is SGDLS and CDR2 YYNGEE.

V and J are TRBV7-6 and TRBJ2-3; D ambiguous. The CDR3 loop spans 13 amino acids. The V end was cut by 4 bases, the J end by 6 bases, with 11 bases between. Germline CDR1 reads SGHVS; CDR2 reads FNYEAQ. The CDR3 nucleotides are TGTGCCAGCAGCTCCCTTCGCGAGGATACGCAGTATTTT. This translates into CASSSLREDTQYF.

The chain employs TRBV18 and TRBJ2-7; a possible D gene is TRBD1 (5 bases). V lost 2 bases to trimming and J lost 4 bases, with 12 bases between them. This CDR3 has 14 amino acids. CDR1 is KGHSH, CDR2 LQKENI, per germline. The chain's CDR3 is CASSPVRDVYEQYF. In nucleotides, the CDR3 is TGTGCCAGCTCACCAGTCAGGGATGTGTACGAGCAGTACTTC.

This clone was detected once. V gene TRBV5-1 combines with J gene TRBJ1-2; D unclear. The CDR3 contains 15 residues. The V end lost 4 bases, the J end lost 7 bases, and 20 bases lay between the germline ends. The germline V gene has CDR1 SGHRS and CDR2 YFSETQ. The CDR3, as DNA: TGCGCCAGCAGCATTAACCGGGAGATCTTCCCTGGCTACACCTTC. Protein product: CASSINREIFPGYTF.

The chain recombines TRBV27 with TRBJ2-3; TRBD2 matches at 8 bases. The J segment lost 1 base and the V segment lost 7 bases, leaving 1 base of the junction unmatched. This CDR3 region has 13 residues. Germline V gene data show CDR1 as MNHEY and CDR2 as SMNVEV (reference sequence). This CDR3 reads CASIGRGTDTQYF. Here the CDR3 DNA reads TGTGCCAGCATCGGGAGGGGCACAGATACGCAGTATTTT.